This TCR beta chain was captured in a study of neurological immune-mediated disorders. The sorted libraries took approximately 1 million CD4+ or CD8+ T cells. V lost 4 bases to trimming and J lost 1 base, with 14 bases between them. This CDR3 has 15 amino acids. Germline V lookup: CDR1 SGDLS, CDR2 YYNGEE. This clonotype was recorded a few times. The cDNA was generated through 5'RACE incorporating 10-nucleotide random UMIs. Using its own MiXCR run on the 5' RACE reads, TCRdb lists one record per CDR3 protein. The sample lists around 29,000 distinct CDR3 sequences, around 5.9% occurring once. J is TRBJ1-1 and V is TRBV9, with a tentative D call TRBD1 (5 bases). The source material was CD4+ T cells from blood. This clonotype was obtained from a woman aged 45-65 years in good health. CDR3 amino acids: CASSPTGQTNTEAFF. DNA for the CDR3: TGTGCCAGCAGCCCCACGGGGCAGACGAACACTGAAGCTTTCTTT.